This TCR beta chain comes out of a study of radiation and T cells in renal cell carcinoma (TCRdb year 2020). Regarding the research as a whole: The samples were drawn from a clinical trial, where primary renal cell carcinomas were treated with 15 Gy of stereotactic body radiation therapy and then removed by nephrectomy 4 weeks afterward. Across all 55 or so samples, 3.5 million to 4.5 million unique CDR3 nucleotide sequences encoding roughly 2.7 million unique CDR3 amino acid sequences were identified. In total, 50 to 60 samples underwent TCR beta sequencing: around 25 tumors plus 27 peripheral blood samples. What the research found in general, with its limitations: Because no pretreatment tumor biopsies were available, whether clonotypes were present in the tumor at baseline could not be determined. Top tumor clonotypes rose in blood from baseline to 2 weeks post-radiation, then contracted by 4 weeks, suggesting transient expansion of tumor-resident clones. Changes in the blood repertoire were not tracked past 4 weeks after treatment. With a single-armed trial design, the study had no way to address how radiation dose or scheduling affects the TCR repertoire.

In the paper's terms, the time point label means: baseline pretreatment blood. The treatment or condition label, as the study defines it: 15 Gy SBRT to primary tumor, nephrectomy 4 weeks later. To follow tumor-enriched clonotypes, serial peripheral blood was collected from radiation-treated patients at baseline and at 2 weeks and 4 weeks after SBRT. Every patient had renal cell carcinoma of clear cell pathology. The QIAamp DNA Blood Mini Kit (Qiagen) was used to prepare genomic DNA for TCR sequencing. Only samples passing all quality control checks were included in the analyses. In regard to this clone: This receptor's antigen is unknown. Base-call qualities are not available, and no considerably larger clone is one nucleotide away.

Reading from cysteine to phenylalanine, the CDR3 counts 16 amino acids. Of all the DNA, just the CDR3 is kept, 48 bases in frame from base 1. CDR1 is given as LGHNA and CDR2 as YNFKEQ, both from the germline V gene. The V and J ends are trimmed by 1 base and 5 bases, leaving 14 bases between them. TCR beta libraries were generated from genomic DNA with the immunoSEQ kit, following the manufacturer's recommendations. To prepare libraries, a first multiplex PCR with proprietary primers was run, followed by a second PCR that added unique barcodes, and a bead cleanup was done after each round. A positive control reaction and a negative control reaction, both provided in the kit, were run with every batch of samples. The final libraries underwent checking on an Agilent 4200 TapeStation D1000 ScreenTape, volumetric pooling, and quantification by qPCR. Sequencing was performed on an Illumina NextSeq500 with a MidOutput 150-cycle cartridge, and 156 Read1 and 15 Index1 cycles were run with kit custom primers. The pooled library was loaded at around 1.1 pM with 20% PhiX control spiked in. The original methods were these. Vendor-processed data were analyzed in R, and a clonotype was defined as all T cells sharing the same CDR3 nucleotide sequence. For clone abundance analyses, frequencies were normalized to the 10,000 most abundant clones in each sample. Public T cell clones, which averaged fewer than five per sample, were excluded before analysis. An abundance difference of at least 32-fold between compartments was the criterion for calling clonotypes tumor-enriched or baseline blood-enriched. A beta-binomial differential abundance model was used to identify clonotypes that were expanded or contracted between blood time points. Tumor-blood repertoire similarity was measured with the Baroni-Urbani and Buser coefficient, and groups were compared using two-tailed Wilcoxon tests in R. TCRdb carries this immuneACCESS record with in-frame sequences only. Its versions omit some clonotypes, under half of them owing to an unresolved V gene in the studies checked, with the rest unexplained. For V, J and clone size, that table is used; D and trimming come from the DNA. For this sample there are approximately 22,000 clones; approximately 80% appear just once. Around 40% of the sample goes to the ten largest clones.

This sequence was found in a man in his sixties with renal cell carcinoma. The rearrangement joined TRBV4-2 to TRBJ2-2, with TRBD2 perhaps the D gene, on 7 matching bases. Sample: blood, taken from a patient whose treatment included radiotherapy and nephrectomy. The CDR3 in this case is CASSQVGGAGTGELFF. The DNA reads as follows: TGTGCCAGCAGCCAAGTAGGGGGGGCGGGGACCGGGGAGCTGTTTTTT.